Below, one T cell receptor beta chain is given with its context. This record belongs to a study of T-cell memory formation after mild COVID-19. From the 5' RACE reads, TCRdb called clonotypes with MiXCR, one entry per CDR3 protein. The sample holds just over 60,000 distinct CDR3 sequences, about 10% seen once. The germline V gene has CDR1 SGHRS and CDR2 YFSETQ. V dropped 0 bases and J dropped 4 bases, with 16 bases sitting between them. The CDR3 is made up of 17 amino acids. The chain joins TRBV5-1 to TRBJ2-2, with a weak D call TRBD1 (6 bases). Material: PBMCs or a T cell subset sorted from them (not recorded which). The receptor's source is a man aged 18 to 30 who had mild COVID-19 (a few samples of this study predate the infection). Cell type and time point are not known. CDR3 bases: TGCGCCAGCAGCTTGGCCGTGGGGGACATAAGCACCGGGGAGCTGTTTTTT. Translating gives CASSLAVGDISTGELFF.